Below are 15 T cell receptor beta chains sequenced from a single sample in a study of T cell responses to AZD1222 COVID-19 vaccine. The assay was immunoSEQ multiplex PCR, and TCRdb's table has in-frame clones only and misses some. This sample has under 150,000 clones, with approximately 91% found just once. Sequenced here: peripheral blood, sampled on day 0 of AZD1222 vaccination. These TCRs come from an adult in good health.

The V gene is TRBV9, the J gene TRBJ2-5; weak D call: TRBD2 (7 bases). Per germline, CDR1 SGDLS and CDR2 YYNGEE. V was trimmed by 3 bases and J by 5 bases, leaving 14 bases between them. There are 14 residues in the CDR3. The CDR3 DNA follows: TGTGCCAGCAGCGCCGCGGGGGCCCAGGAGACCCAGTACTTC. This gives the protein CASSAAGAQETQYF.

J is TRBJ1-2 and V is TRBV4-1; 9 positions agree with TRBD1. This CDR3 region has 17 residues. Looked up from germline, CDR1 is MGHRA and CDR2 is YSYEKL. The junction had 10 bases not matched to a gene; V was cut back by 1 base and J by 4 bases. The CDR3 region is CASSQVSGTGKSYGYTF. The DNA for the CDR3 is TGCGCCAGCAGCCAAGTAAGTGGGACAGGGAAATCCTATGGCTACACCTTC.

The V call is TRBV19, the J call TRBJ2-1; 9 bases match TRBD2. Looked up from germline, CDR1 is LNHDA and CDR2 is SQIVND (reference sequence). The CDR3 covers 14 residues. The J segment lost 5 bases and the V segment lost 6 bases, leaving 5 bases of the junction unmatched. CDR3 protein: CASSLGLADNEQFF. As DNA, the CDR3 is TGTGCCAGTAGCCTGGGACTAGCTGACAATGAGCAGTTCTTC. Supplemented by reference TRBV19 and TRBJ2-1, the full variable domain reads DGGITQSPKYLFRKEGQNVTLSCEQNLNHDAMYWYRQDPGQGLRLIYYSQIVNDFQKGDIAEGYSVSREKKESFPLTVTSAQKNPTAFYLCASSLGLADNEQFFGPGTRLTVL.

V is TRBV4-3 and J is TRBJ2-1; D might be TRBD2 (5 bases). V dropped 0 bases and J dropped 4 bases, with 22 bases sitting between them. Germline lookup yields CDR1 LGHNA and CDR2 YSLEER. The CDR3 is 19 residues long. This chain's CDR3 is CASSQEGEGSGPGYNEQFF. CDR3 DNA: TGCGCCAGCAGCCAAGAGGGAGAAGGGAGCGGTCCTGGGTACAATGAGCAGTTCTTC.

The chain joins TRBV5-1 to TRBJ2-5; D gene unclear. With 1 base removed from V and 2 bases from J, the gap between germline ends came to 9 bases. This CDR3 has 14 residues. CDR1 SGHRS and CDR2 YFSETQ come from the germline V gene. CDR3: CASSLTTQQETQYF. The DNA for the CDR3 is TGCGCCAGCAGCTTGACGACTCAACAAGAGACCCAGTACTTC.

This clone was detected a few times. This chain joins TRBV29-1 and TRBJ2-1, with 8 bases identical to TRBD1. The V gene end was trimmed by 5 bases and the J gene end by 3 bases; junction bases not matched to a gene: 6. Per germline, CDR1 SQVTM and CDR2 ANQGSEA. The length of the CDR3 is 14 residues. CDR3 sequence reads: CSVLRTGSYNEQFF. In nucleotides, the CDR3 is TGCAGCGTTCTGAGGACAGGGAGCTACAATGAGCAGTTCTTC.

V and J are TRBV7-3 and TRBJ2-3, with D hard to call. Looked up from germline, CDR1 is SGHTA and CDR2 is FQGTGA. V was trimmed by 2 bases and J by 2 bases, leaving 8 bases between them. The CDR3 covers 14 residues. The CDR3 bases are TGTGCCAGCAGCTTAGGTAGGGCCACAGATACGCAGTATTTT. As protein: CASSLGRATDTQYF.

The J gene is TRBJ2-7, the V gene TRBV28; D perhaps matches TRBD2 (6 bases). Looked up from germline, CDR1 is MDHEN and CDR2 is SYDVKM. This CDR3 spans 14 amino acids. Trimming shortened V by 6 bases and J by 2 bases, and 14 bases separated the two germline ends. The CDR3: CASRFRGFPYEQYF. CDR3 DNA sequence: TGTGCCAGCAGGTTCCGGGGGTTTCCCTACGAGCAGTACTTC.

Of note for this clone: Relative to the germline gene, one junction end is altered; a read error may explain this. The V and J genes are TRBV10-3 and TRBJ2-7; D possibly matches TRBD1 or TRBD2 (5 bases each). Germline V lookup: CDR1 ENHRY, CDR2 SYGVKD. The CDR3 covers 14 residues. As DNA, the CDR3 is TGTGCCACCAGTCCGGGGCAGGTGGACGACGAGCAGTACTTC. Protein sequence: CATSPGQVDDEQYF.

This CDR3 is CASRPFPGELFF. As DNA, the CDR3 is TGTGCCAGTAGACCCTTTCCCGGGGAGCTGTTTTTT. This chain links TRBV19 with TRBJ2-2; D remains ambiguous. Between the trimmed V and J ends, which lost 6 bases and 6 bases, there was a span of 8 bases. CDR3 length: 12 residues. Germline CDR1 reads LNHDA; CDR2 reads SQIVND (reference sequence).

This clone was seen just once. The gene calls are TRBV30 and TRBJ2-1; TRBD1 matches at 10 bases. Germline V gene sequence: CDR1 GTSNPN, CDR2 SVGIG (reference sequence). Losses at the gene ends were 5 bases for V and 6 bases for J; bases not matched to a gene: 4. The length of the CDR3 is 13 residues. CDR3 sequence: CAWDRGLGNEQFF. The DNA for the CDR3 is TGTGCCTGGGACAGGGGGCTTGGCAATGAGCAGTTCTTC.

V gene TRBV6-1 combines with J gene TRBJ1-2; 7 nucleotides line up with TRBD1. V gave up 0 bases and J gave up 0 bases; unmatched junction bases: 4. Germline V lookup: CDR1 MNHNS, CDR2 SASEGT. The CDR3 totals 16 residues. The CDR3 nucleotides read TGTGCCAGCAGTGAAGCGTCTGGGACAGCTAACTATGGCTACACCTTC. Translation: CASSEASGTANYGYTF.

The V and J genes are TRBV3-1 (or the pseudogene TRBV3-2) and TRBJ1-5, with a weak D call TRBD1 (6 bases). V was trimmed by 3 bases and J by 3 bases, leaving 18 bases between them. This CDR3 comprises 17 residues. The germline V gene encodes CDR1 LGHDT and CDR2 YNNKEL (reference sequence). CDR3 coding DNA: TGTGCCAGCAGCCACCCCGAGGGGCAGGGGAACAATCAGCCCCAGCATTTT. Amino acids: CASSHPEGQGNNQPQHF.

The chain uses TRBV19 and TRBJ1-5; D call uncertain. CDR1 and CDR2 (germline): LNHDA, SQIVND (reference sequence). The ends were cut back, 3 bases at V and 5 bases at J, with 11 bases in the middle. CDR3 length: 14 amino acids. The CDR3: CASSIIGRHQPQHF. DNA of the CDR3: TGTGCCAGTAGTATTATAGGCAGACATCAGCCCCAGCATTTT.

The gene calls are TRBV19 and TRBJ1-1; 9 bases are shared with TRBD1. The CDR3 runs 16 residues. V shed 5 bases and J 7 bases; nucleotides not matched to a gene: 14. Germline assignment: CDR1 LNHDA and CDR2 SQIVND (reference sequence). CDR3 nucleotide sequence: TGTGCCAGTAGTTTCTTGACAGGGGGAAGTGTATTTGAAGCTTTCTTT. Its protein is CASSFLTGGSVFEAFF.